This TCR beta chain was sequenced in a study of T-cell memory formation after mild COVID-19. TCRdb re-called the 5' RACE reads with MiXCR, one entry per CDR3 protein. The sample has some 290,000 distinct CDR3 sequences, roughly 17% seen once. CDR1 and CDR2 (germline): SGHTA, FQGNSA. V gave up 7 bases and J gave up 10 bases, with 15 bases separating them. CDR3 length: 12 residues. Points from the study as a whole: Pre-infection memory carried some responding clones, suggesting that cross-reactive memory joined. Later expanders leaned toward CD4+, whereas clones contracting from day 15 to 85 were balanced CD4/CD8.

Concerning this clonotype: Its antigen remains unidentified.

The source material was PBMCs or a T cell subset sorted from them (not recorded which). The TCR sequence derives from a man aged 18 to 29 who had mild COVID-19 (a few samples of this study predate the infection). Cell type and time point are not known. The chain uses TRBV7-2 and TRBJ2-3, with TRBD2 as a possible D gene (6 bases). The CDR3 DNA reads TGTGCCAGCACCCGAGCGGGCCCCCCGCAGTATTTT. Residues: CASTRAGPPQYF.